These 3 T cell receptor beta chains share one sample of origin, sequenced in a study of T cells in Graves' hyperthyroidism and ophthalmopathy. Authors of the study amplified TCR beta CDR3 regions from RNA transcripts. TCR CDR3 underwent first-round RT-PCR with the HTBI primer set. TCRdb recomputed calls from the multiplex PCR reads with MiXCR, one row per CDR3 protein. The sample has 700,000 to 950,000 distinct CDR3 sequences, 35% seen once. The sample taken for sequencing was blood. These receptors originate from a woman aged 40-49 years with Graves' hyperthyroidism.

Only one count was recorded for this clonotype. CDR3 loop: CASNSWGMDYGYTF. CDR3 nucleotide sequence: TGTGCCAGTAATAGTTGGGGAATGGACTATGGCTACACCTTC. This chain uses TRBV19 with TRBJ1-2; D remains unclear. The CDR3 contains 14 residues. With 7 bases removed from V and 3 bases from J, the gap between germline ends came to 15 bases. Germline-derived CDR1 and CDR2 are LNHDA and SQIVND (reference sequence).

This clonotype was recorded a few times. The chain carries TRBV7-9 and TRBJ2-2; TRBD2 matches 7 bases. The length of the CDR3 is 16 residues. From germline, CDR1 is SEHNR and CDR2 FQNEAQ (reference sequence). The V gene end was trimmed by 0 bases and the J gene end by 4 bases; junction bases not matched to a gene: 5. CDR3 sequence reads: CASSLAGPGGTGELFF. The CDR3 DNA follows: TGTGCCAGCAGCTTAGCGGGCCCGGGGGGCACCGGGGAGCTGTTTTTT.

CDR3 nucleotides: TGTGCCAGTAGTATAAGAGGTGGCGGACAGGGGGGTAGGAATCAGCCCCAGCATTTT. This codes for CASSIRGGGQGGRNQPQHF. This chain joins TRBV19 and TRBJ1-5; TRBD1 agrees at 10 bases. V lost 2 bases and J lost 4; bases outside the gene matches: 14. The V gene's germline CDR1 is LNHDA and CDR2 SQIVND (reference sequence). The CDR3 has 19 amino acids. Combining the CDR3 with reference TRBV19 and TRBJ1-5 gives the whole variable domain DGGITQSPKYLFRKEGQNVTLSCEQNLNHDAMYWYRQDPGQGLRLIYYSQIVNDFQKGDIAEGYSVSREKKESFPLTVTSAQKNPTAFYLCASSIRGGGQGGRNQPQHFGDGTRLSIL.